This entry is about one TCR beta chain. No antigen is known for it. The entry originates in a study of shared clonotypes between healthy human individuals. TCRdb keeps only in-frame clones here, not all; method: immunoSEQ multiplex PCR. The repertoire has more than 80,000 clones, under 70% of them found once; the top ten carry about 42%. Study-level points and caveats: Naive subsets generally had larger estimated richness than memory subsets.

The TCR was taken from a man younger than 40 in good health. What was sequenced was memory CD8+ T cells sorted from blood. Subset in this sample: CD45RO+ cells pooled with CCR7-negative TemRA cells.

CDR3 nucleotides: TGTGCCAGCAGCGTAGAAGGGGGCCCTCGGGCTACGCAGTATTTT. Translated: CASSVEGGPRATQYF. The chain is built from TRBV9 and TRBJ2-3, with 7 bases aligning to TRBD1. The CDR3 contains 15 residues. CDR1 and CDR2 from the germline V gene are SGDLS and YYNGEE. The junction had 9 bases not matched to a gene; V was cut back by 0 bases and J by 8 bases.